The 20 T cell receptor beta chains given below trace back to one sample, sequenced in a study of T cells after yellow fever vaccination. TCRdb redid the calling of the 5' RACE reads with MiXCR, one entry per CDR3 protein. The sample has a few hundred thousand distinct CDR3 sequences, approximately 10% seen once. Sequenced material: CD4+ T cells sorted from PBMCs, taken 5 days after the yellow fever booster vaccination. Source of these receptors: a man aged 18-30 years who received the YFV17D yellow fever vaccine.

This clonotype came up many times. The rearrangement uses TRBV5-1 and TRBJ2-5, with D possibly being TRBD2 (5 bases). Germline CDR1 SGHRS, CDR2 YFSETQ. Trimming shortened V by 0 bases and J by 4 bases, and 10 bases separated the two germline ends. This CDR3 contains 14 residues. CDR3 in amino acids: CASSLGPGGETQYF. CDR3 nucleotides: TGCGCCAGCAGCTTGGGGCCTGGAGGAGAGACCCAGTACTTC. The full variable domain, in which reference TRBV5-1 and TRBJ2-5 provide the parts outside the CDR3, is KAGVTQTPRYLIKTRGQQVTLSCSPISGHRSVSWYQQTPGQGLQFLFEYFSETQRNKGNFPGRFSGRQFSNSRSEMNVSTLELGDSALYLCASSLGPGGETQYFGPGTRLLVL.

In this sample, this clonotype turned up many times. The rearrangement links TRBV7-9 to TRBJ1-1; 10 bases align to TRBD1. The junction had 0 bases not matched to a gene; V was cut back by 3 bases and J by 5 bases. CDR3 length: 13 residues. Germline values: CDR1 SEHNR, CDR2 FQNEAQ (reference sequence). The chain's CDR3 is CASSLGQGTEAFF. The CDR3 DNA is TGTGCCAGCAGCTTGGGACAGGGGACTGAAGCTTTCTTT.

The V call is TRBV4-1, the J call TRBJ2-4, with no clear D. Germline V lookup: CDR1 MGHRA, CDR2 YSYEKL. Trimming removed 3 bases from V and 2 bases from J, with 8 bases in between. This CDR3 has 14 residues. Here the CDR3 reads CASSQPLSKNIQYF. CDR3 nucleotide sequence: TGCGCCAGCAGCCAGCCCTTGTCCAAAAACATTCAGTACTTC.

A few counts support this clonotype. J is TRBJ2-7 and V is TRBV2; 9 bases map to TRBD1. CDR3 size: 11 residues. The junction had 6 bases not matched to a gene; V was cut back by 5 bases and J by 13 bases. Germline CDR1 is SNHLY and CDR2 is FYNNEI. The CDR3, as DNA: TGTGCCAGCAGTCCCGGGACAGGGTCTTACGTC. Protein product: CASSPGTGSYV.

This chain uses TRBV2 with TRBJ2-7; TRBD1 is a possible D gene (6 bases). The CDR3 totals 12 residues. Germline loops: CDR1 SNHLY, CDR2 FYNNEI. The V gene lost 4 bases and the J gene lost 11 bases, with 15 bases spanning the gap. For the CDR3, the DNA is TGTGCCAGCAGTGGTCAGGGGATCGATGAGTACTTC. Protein sequence: CASSGQGIDEYF.

The table lists this clonotype with a few counts. V and J are TRBV5-1 and TRBJ2-1; 11 bases agree with TRBD1. The V segment lost 3 bases and the J segment 6 bases; nucleotides outside the gene matches: 5. The CDR3 is 15 amino acids. CDR1 is SGHRS, CDR2 YFSETQ, per germline. CDR3 loop: CASSSPGQGGNEQFF. The CDR3 region has the DNA TGCGCCAGCAGCTCACCGGGACAGGGGGGCAATGAGCAGTTCTTC.

The sample holds many counts of this clonotype. V usage is TRBV20-1 and J usage is TRBJ2-3, with 12 positions matching TRBD2. Germline V gene sequence: CDR1 DFQATT, CDR2 SNEGSKA (reference sequence). This CDR3 region has 13 residues. J lost 7 bases, V lost 6 bases, and 5 bases had no gene match. CDR3 sequence: CSAPGTSGYTQYF. CDR3 nucleotide sequence: TGCAGTGCCCCGGGGACTAGCGGGTATACGCAGTATTTT.

This clonotype has more than one count but fewer than ten. The chain joins TRBV7-2 to TRBJ2-3; D gene uncertain. V gave up 1 base and J gave up 4 bases, with 6 bases separating them. Germline loops: CDR1 SGHTA, CDR2 FQGNSA. CDR3 size: 13 residues. CDR3 bases: TGTGCCAGCAGCTTAGAGGTCCCAGATACGCAGTATTTT. Encoded protein: CASSLEVPDTQYF. Together with reference TRBV7-2 and TRBJ2-3, the CDR3 gives the full variable domain: GAGVSQSPSNKVTEKGKDVELRCDPISGHTALYWYRQSLGQGLEFLIYFQGNSAPDKSGLPSDRFSAERTGGSVSTLTIQRTQQEDSAVYLCASSLEVPDTQYFGPGTRLTVL.

This clonotype was seen more than once but under ten times. The rearrangement joins TRBV28 to TRBJ1-5; TRBD1 agrees at 8 bases. J was trimmed by 5 bases and V by 6 bases; bases with no gene match: 6. The CDR3 loop spans 14 amino acids. Germline V lookup: CDR1 MDHEN, CDR2 SYDVKM. The CDR3 DNA is TGTGCCAGCAGCAGACAGGGGAGTTATCAGCCCCAGCATTTT. It codes for CASSRQGSYQPQHF.

This rearrangement joins TRBV5-1 to TRBJ2-5; a possible D gene is TRBD2 (5 bases). This CDR3 contains 15 residues. Trimming took off 4 bases at V and 2 bases at J, with 15 bases between the two ends. CDR1 and CDR2 (germline): SGHRS, YFSETQ. CDR3 in amino acids: CASSPQGAEQETQYF. In nucleotides, the CDR3 is TGCGCCAGCAGCCCCCAAGGAGCGGAACAAGAGACCCAGTACTTC.

Only a few counts were recorded for this clonotype. The gene calls are TRBV20-1 and TRBJ2-5; 7 nucleotides match TRBD1. Per germline, CDR1 DFQATT and CDR2 SNEGSKA (reference sequence). The CDR3 totals 13 residues. The trim removed 3 bases at V and 5 bases at J, leaving 6 bases unmatched. For the CDR3, the DNA is TGCAGTGCTAGGAAGGGGGCAAGGGAGACCCAGTACTTC. It translates to CSARKGARETQYF.

In this sample, this clonotype turned up many times. This rearrangement joins TRBV27 to TRBJ2-5; D not resolved. CDR1 is MNHEY and CDR2 is SMNVEV in the germline V gene (reference sequence). V shed 8 bases and J shed 5 bases, with 12 bases lying between them. The CDR3 has 12 residues. The CDR3 DNA reads TGTGCCAGCGGAGATATGGGGGAGACCCAGTACTTC. As protein: CASGDMGETQYF.

This clonotype was seen ten or more times. This rearrangement joins TRBV20-1 to TRBJ2-7; weak D call: TRBD1 (6 bases). Trimming left V 6 bases short and J 6 bases short, with 12 bases between. Germline V lookup: CDR1 DFQATT, CDR2 SNEGSKA (reference sequence). This CDR3 has 11 amino acids. CDR3 DNA sequence: TGCAGTGCCCAATGGGGGCGCGAGCAGTACGTC. It is translated as CSAQWGREQYV.

The table lists this clonotype with a few counts. No conserved phenylalanine or tryptophan is present at the end of the CDR3, so a read error is the likely explanation. Because the CDR3's place on the DNA is in doubt, the DNA is left out and the CDR3 is given as listed by TCRdb. V and J are TRBV29-1 and TRBJ2-3; the table's D call TRBD2 went unverified against the DNA. The CDR3 spans 11 amino acids, including both terminal residues. Germline CDR1 reads SQVTM; CDR2 reads ANQGSEA. The CDR3 loop reads CSVDGLAGGLS.

The V and J genes are TRBV5-4 and TRBJ1-1; the D is unclear. CDR3 size: 16 residues. With 4 bases removed from V and 4 bases from J, the gap between germline ends came to 20 bases. The germline CDR1 and CDR2 sequences are SGHNT and YYREEE (reference sequence). The CDR3 DNA follows: TGTGCCAGCAGCCGAACTCCGGGGAAAGAAGCCACTGAAGCTTTCTTT. Amino acids: CASSRTPGKEATEAFF.

This chain joins TRBV12-3 or TRBV12-4 and TRBJ1-6, with D possibly matching TRBD1 (5 bases). Trimming removed 6 bases at V and 13 bases at J, with 22 bases between. This CDR3 has 15 amino acids. For the CDR3, the DNA is TGTGCCAGCAGCCGCGGAGGGACCGCATCCGCGCCCCTCCACTTT. This gives the protein CASSRGGTASAPLHF.

This clonotype was seen ten or more times. The CDR3 reads CASRPPGQTSTDTQYF. The CDR3 coding sequence is TGTGCCAGCAGGCCGCCGGGACAGACTAGCACAGATACGCAGTATTTT. The chain employs TRBV28 and TRBJ2-3; 7 bases map to TRBD1. There are 16 residues in the CDR3. Germline assignment: CDR1 MDHEN and CDR2 SYDVKM. J gave up 0 bases and V 6 bases, and 9 bases lay outside the gene matches.

The chain is built from TRBV6-1 and TRBJ2-7, with TRBD2 as a possible D gene (6 bases). The length of the CDR3 is 13 residues. Trimming cost V 6 bases and J 2 bases, with 11 bases left between them. Germline values: CDR1 MNHNS, CDR2 SASEGT. The chain's CDR3 is CASRRRGPYEQYF. CDR3 sequence (DNA): TGTGCCAGCAGAAGGAGGGGCCCCTACGAGCAGTACTTC.

The chain joins TRBV2 to TRBJ2-3; D is uncertain. This CDR3 has 15 residues. Trimming removed 2 bases at V and 5 bases at J, with 14 bases between. Germline V lookup: CDR1 SNHLY, CDR2 FYNNEI. CDR3 in DNA: TGTGCCAGCAGTGAAATGGGCACGACGCTAGATACGCAGTATTTT. This gives the protein CASSEMGTTLDTQYF.

This chain links TRBV5-1 with TRBJ2-1; D is ambiguous. V was shortened by 1 base and J by 4 bases, with 15 bases between the two germline ends. The CDR3 extends over 16 amino acids. Germline CDR1 and CDR2: SGHRS and YFSETQ. CDR3: CASSLTVLGRYNEQFF. DNA of the CDR3: TGCGCCAGCAGCTTGACGGTATTAGGGCGATACAATGAGCAGTTCTTC. Looking up the rest from reference TRBV5-1 and TRBJ2-1 gives the full variable domain: KAGVTQTPRYLIKTRGQQVTLSCSPISGHRSVSWYQQTPGQGLQFLFEYFSETQRNKGNFPGRFSGRQFSNSRSEMNVSTLELGDSALYLCASSLTVLGRYNEQFFGPGTRLTVL.